The clone carrying this T cell receptor beta chain was recorded many times. What it binds is not known. The V end lost 5 bases, the J end lost 4 bases, and 9 bases lay between the germline ends. The CDR3 has 14 amino acids. The data were taken from a study of T cells in Graves' hyperthyroidism and ophthalmopathy. Background on the study: Prior to any treatment, at the point of initial diagnosis, peripheral blood was collected. Notes on the study in general: Stable hyperthyroidism and ophthalmopathy were separated using 13 V-J signatures.

Amplification of TCR beta CDR3 regions was performed using RNA transcripts as template. First-round RT-PCR with HTBI primers amplified the TCR CDR3 region. TCRdb reprocessed the multiplex PCR reads via MiXCR and lists one record per CDR3 protein. The sample has some 510,000 distinct CDR3 sequences; around 21% are singletons. Diagnostic assessment was based on clinical symptoms, serum thyroxine and TRAb, thyroid ultrasound and orbital computed tomography. The sample consisted of blood. This TCR was sampled from a man younger than 35 with Graves' hyperthyroidism. The chain employs TRBV12-3 or TRBV12-4 and TRBJ2-6; no clear D gene. The CDR3 spells CASSPSLGANVLTF. The CDR3 DNA sequence: TGTGCCAGCAGTCCCTCTCTGGGGGCCAACGTCCTGACTTTC.